Given below is one T cell receptor (beta chain) in context. Antigen specificity is unknown. The data stem from a study of OX40 agonist ivuxolimab in advanced cancers. On the study more broadly: Patients in the trial were receiving intravenous ivuxolimab every 2 weeks, at doses of 0.01 to 10 mg/kg. Recorded diagnoses for dose-escalation patients were hepatocellular carcinoma, melanoma, renal cell or head and neck cancer. Study-wide points: Within 6 weeks, CD4+ and CD8+ blood T cells expanded clonally at 0.1 to 3.0 mg/kg.

The protocol was immunoSEQ multiplex PCR, while the TCRdb copy is restricted to in-frame clones and leaves out a portion. The sample has approximately 100,000 clones, 70% to 90% seen once. The CDR3 spans 15 residues. V was trimmed by 2 bases and J by 2 bases, leaving 12 bases between them. Germline V gene lookup returns CDR1 MNHEY and CDR2 SMNVEV (reference sequence). At cycle 4 day 1, cycle 7 day 1, and baseline, blood was sampled. Here the sequenced sample was CD4+ or CD8+ T cells sorted from blood, taken in a trial of the OX40 agonist ivuxolimab. The rearrangement links TRBV27 to TRBJ2-5, with D unresolved. This clonotype was sampled from an adult with an advanced solid tumor such as melanoma, head and neck, liver or kidney cancer. This CDR3 is CASSLRVWGQETQYF. CDR3 in DNA: TGTGCCAGCAGTTTACGCGTTTGGGGTCAAGAGACCCAGTACTTC.